The clone carrying this T cell receptor beta chain was seen ten or more times. The sample is drawn from a study of human T cells and chemical hapten exposure. Time point reported: pre-sensitization, week 0. Treatment here: therapeutic diphenylcyclopropenone sensitization with weekly scalp DPC. TCRdb passed the RACE reads through MiXCR, listing each CDR3 protein once. The sample holds about 260,000 distinct CDR3 sequences, approximately 8.6% seen once. The TCR comes from a woman aged 35 to 49 with alopecia areata. Some clones in this sample may be carry-over from other donors' samples. Sequenced material: whole blood, taken in connection with sensitization to the hapten diphenylcyclopropenone (DPC).

CDR3 protein: CASSLDGQINTEAFF. Here the CDR3 DNA reads TGTGCCAGCAGTTTGGACGGGCAGATAAACACTGAAGCTTTCTTT. J is TRBJ1-1 and V is TRBV27; D not certain. The germline gives CDR1 MNHEY, CDR2 SMNVEV (reference sequence). V was cut by 3 bases and J by 2 bases, with 13 bases left in between. This CDR3 is 15 amino acids long.